This T cell receptor beta chain is from a study of blood T cell repertoires in COVID-19. The protocol was immunoSEQ multiplex PCR, while the TCRdb copy is restricted to in-frame clones and leaves out a portion. The data contain approximately 160,000 clones, 85% to 90% of them singletons. Seattle researchers signed up patients amid active infection and tracked them longitudinally. The CDR3 runs 13 residues. Germline V gene lookup returns CDR1 KGHDR and CDR2 SFDVKD. V was shortened by 7 bases and J by 2 bases, with 8 bases between the two germline ends. This clone occurred a few times. The specimen was peripheral blood. This TCR was sampled from a man aged 60 to 69 with COVID-19, enrolled during active disease. V gene TRBV24-1 combines with J gene TRBJ2-1; D may be TRBD1 (6 bases). For the CDR3, the DNA is TGTGCCACCAGCGGACAGCCCTACAATGAGCAGTTCTTC. Protein sequence: CATSGQPYNEQFF.